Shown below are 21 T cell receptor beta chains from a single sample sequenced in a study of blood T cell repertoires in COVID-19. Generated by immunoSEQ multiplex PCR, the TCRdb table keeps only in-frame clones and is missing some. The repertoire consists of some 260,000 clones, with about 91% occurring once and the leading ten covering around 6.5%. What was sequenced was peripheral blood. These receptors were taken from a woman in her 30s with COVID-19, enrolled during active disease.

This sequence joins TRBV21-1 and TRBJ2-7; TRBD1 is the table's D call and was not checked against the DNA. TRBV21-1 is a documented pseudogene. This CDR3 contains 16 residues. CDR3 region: CASSLGDRNSHYEQYV. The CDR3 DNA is TGTGCCAGCAGCCTAGGCGACAGAAACTCCCATTACGAGCAGTACGTC.

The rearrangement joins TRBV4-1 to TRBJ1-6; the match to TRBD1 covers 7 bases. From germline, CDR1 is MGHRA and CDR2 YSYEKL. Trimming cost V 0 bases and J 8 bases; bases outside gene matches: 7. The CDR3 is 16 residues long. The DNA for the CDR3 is TGCGCCAGCAGCCAAGATCGGGGCAGGGGGGATTCACCCCTCCACTTT. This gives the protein CASSQDRGRGDSPLHF.

CDR3 sequence (DNA): TGCGCCAGCAGCCCTCCTACCGGGACACTCACCGGGGAGCTGTTTTTT. This sequence encodes CASSPPTGTLTGELFF. The V gene is TRBV4-1, the J gene TRBJ2-2, with a tentative D call TRBD1 (6 bases). V lost 4 bases and J 4 bases, leaving 16 bases between the germline ends. From germline, CDR1 is MGHRA and CDR2 YSYEKL. The CDR3 loop spans 16 amino acids.

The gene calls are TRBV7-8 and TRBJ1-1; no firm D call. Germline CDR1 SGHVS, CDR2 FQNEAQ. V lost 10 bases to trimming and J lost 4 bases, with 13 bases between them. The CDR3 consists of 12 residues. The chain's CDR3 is CATKEEGTEAFF. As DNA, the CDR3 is TGTGCCACTAAAGAGGAGGGCACTGAAGCTTTCTTT.

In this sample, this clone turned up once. CDR3: CASSQEGLAGVSQYF. In DNA, the CDR3 is TGTGCCAGCAGCCAAGAAGGCCTAGCGGGGGTATCCCAGTACTTC. The chain is built from TRBV3-1 (or the pseudogene TRBV3-2) and TRBJ2-5; 10 bases line up with TRBD2. CDR3 size: 15 residues. The trim removed 0 bases at V and 9 bases at J, leaving 7 bases unmatched. Germline V gene sequence: CDR1 LGHDT, CDR2 YNNKEL (reference sequence).

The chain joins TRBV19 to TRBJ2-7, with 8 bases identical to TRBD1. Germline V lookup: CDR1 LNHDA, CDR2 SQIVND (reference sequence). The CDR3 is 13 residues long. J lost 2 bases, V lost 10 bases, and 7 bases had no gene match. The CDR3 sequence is CATRQGQAYEQYF. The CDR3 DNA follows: TGTGCCACGAGACAGGGGCAAGCCTACGAGCAGTACTTC.

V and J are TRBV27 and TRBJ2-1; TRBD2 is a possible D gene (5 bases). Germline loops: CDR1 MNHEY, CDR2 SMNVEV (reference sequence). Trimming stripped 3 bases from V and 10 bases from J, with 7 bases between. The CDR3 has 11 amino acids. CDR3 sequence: CASSFGGEQFF. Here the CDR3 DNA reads TGTGCCAGCAGTTTCGGCGGGGAGCAGTTCTTC.

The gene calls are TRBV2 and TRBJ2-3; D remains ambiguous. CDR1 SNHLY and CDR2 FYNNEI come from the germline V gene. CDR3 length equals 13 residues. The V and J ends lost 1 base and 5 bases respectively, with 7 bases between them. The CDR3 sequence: CASSEDYEDTQYF. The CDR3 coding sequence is TGTGCCAGCAGTGAAGACTATGAAGATACGCAGTATTTT. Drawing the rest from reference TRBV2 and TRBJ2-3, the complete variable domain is EPEVTQTPSHQVTQMGQEVILRCVPISNHLYFYWYRQILGQKVEFLVSFYNNEISEKSEIFDDQFSVERPDGSNFTLKIRSTKLEDSAMYFCASSEDYEDTQYFGPGTRLTVL.

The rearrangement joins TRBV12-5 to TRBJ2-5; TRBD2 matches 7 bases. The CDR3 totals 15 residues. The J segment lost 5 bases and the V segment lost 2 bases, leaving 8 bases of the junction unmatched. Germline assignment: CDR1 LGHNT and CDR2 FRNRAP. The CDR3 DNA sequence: TGTGCTAGTGGTTTGAGGGGAGGGTTTGGTGAGACCCAGTACTTC. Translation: CASGLRGGFGETQYF. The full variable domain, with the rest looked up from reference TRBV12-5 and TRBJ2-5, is DARVTQTPRHKVTEMGQEVTMRCQPILGHNTVFWYRQTMMQGLELLAYFRNRAPLDDSGMPKDRFSAEMPDATLATLKIQPSEPRDSAVYFCASGLRGGFGETQYFGPGTRLLVL.

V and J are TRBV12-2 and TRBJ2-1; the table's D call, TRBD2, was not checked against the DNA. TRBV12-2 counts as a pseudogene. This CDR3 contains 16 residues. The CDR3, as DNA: TGTGCAAGTCGCCTTCATACTAGCGGATCCTACAATGAGCAGTTCTTC. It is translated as CASRLHTSGSYNEQFF.

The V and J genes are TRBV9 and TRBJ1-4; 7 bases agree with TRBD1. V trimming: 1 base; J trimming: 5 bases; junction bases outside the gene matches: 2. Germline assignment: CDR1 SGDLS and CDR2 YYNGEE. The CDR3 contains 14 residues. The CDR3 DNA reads TGTGCCAGCAGCGTATCACAGGGGAATGAAAAACTGTTTTTT. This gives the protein CASSVSQGNEKLFF.

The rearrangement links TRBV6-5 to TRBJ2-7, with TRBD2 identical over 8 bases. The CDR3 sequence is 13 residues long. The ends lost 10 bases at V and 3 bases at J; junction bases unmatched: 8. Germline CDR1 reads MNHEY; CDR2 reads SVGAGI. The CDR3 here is CAIGGGPGYEQYF. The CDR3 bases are TGTGCCATCGGCGGGGGGCCTGGCTACGAGCAGTACTTC.

The CDR3 loop reads CASSEELAWSYEQYV. CDR3 nucleotide sequence: TGTGCCAGCAGTGAAGAGTTAGCGTGGTCCTACGAGCAGTACGTC. This chain joins TRBV2 and TRBJ2-7; D possibly corresponds to TRBD2 (5 bases). This CDR3 region has 15 residues. Germline CDR1 reads SNHLY; CDR2 reads FYNNEI. V lost 1 base and J lost 1, with 11 bases in between.

The CDR3 DNA sequence: TGTGCCAGCAGCGTAGGGGGTGGGGTGAACACTGAAGCTTTCTTT. It specifies CASSVGGGVNTEAFF. The chain is built from TRBV14 and TRBJ1-1; a weak D match, TRBD1 (6 bases). The germline V gene has CDR1 SGHDN and CDR2 FVKESK. Deletions cut 5 bases from V and 0 bases from J, with 13 bases between. CDR3 length: 15 residues.

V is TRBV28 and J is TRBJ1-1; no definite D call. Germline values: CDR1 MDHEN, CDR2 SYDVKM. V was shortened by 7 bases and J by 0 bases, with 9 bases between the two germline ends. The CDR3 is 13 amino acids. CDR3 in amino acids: CASNGPLNTEAFF. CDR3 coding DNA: TGTGCCAGCAACGGTCCACTGAACACTGAAGCTTTCTTT.

CDR3: CASSLYLAGGTETQYF. DNA for the CDR3: TGCGCCAGCAGCTTGTATCTAGCGGGGGGCACAGAGACCCAGTACTTC. The chain carries TRBV5-1 and TRBJ2-5, with TRBD2 matching 11 bases. CDR3 length equals 16 residues. Germline lookup yields CDR1 SGHRS and CDR2 YFSETQ. Trimming took 1 base from V and 4 from J; bases not matched to a gene: 6.

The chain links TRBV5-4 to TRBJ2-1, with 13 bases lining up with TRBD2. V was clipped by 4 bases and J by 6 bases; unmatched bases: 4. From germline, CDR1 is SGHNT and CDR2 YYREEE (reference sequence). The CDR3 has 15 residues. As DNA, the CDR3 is TGTGCCAGCAGCCGTACTAGCGGGGGGGGCAATGAGCAGTTCTTC. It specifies CASSRTSGGGNEQFF.

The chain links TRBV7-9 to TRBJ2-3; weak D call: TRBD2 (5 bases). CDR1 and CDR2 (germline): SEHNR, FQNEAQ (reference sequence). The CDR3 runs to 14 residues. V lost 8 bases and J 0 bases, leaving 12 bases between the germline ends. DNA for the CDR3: TGTGCCAGCCCCCCGGGATCTAGCACAGATACGCAGTATTTT. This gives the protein CASPPGSSTDTQYF.

The CDR3 sequence is CASSLGTADNEQFF. DNA of the CDR3: TGCGCCAGCAGCTTGGGGACAGCTGACAATGAGCAGTTCTTC. The chain combines TRBV5-1 with TRBJ2-1; perhaps TRBD1 as D (6 bases). CDR3 size: 14 residues. Deletions cut 0 bases from V and 5 bases from J, with 9 bases between. Germline CDR1 is SGHRS and CDR2 is YFSETQ.

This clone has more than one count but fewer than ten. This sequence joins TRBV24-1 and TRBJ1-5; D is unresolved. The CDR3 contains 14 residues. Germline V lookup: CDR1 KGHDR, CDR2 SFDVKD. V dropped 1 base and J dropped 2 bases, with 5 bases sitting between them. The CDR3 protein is CATSDFGRNQPQHF. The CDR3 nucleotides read TGTGCCACCAGTGATTTTGGGCGCAATCAGCCCCAGCATTTT.

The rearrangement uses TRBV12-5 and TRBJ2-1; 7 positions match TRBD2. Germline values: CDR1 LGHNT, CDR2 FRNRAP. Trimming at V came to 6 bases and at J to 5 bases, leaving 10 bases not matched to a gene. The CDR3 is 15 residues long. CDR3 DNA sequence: TGTGCTAGTGGCCCTCCTTTAGCGGGCGACAATGAGCAGTTCTTC. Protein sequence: CASGPPLAGDNEQFF.